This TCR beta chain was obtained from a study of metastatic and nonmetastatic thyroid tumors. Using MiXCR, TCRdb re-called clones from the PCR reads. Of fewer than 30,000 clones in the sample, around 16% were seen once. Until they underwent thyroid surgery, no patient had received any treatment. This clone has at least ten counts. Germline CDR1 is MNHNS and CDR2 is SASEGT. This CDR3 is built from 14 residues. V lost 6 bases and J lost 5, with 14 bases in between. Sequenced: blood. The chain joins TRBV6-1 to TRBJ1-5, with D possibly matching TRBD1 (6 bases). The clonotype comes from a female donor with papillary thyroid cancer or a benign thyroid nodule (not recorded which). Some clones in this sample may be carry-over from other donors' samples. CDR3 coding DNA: TGTGCCAGCAGATATAGGACAGACCATCAGCCCCAGCATTTT. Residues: CASRYRTDHQPQHF.